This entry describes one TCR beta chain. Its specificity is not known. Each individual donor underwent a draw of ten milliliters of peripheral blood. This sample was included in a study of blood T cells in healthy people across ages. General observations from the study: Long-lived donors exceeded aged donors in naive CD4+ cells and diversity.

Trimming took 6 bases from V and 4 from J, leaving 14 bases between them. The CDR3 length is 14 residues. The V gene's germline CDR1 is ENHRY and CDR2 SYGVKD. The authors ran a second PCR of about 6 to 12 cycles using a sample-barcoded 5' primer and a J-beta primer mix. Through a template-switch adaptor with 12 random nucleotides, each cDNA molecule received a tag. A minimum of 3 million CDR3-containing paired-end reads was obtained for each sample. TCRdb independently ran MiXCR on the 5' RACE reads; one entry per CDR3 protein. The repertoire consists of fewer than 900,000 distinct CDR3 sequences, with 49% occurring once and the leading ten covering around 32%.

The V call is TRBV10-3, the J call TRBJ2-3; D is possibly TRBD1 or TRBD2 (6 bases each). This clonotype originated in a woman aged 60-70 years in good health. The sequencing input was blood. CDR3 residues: CAIRRGAMPDTQYF. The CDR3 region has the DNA TGTGCCATCAGGAGGGGGGCGATGCCAGATACGCAGTATTTT.